This T cell receptor beta chain is drawn from a study of blood T cells in healthy people across ages. A sample-barcoded 5' primer and a J-beta primer mix were used in a second PCR of about 7 to 12 cycles. MiXCR was run by TCRdb on the 5' RACE reads, yielding one entry per CDR3 protein. The sample yields 780,000 or so distinct CDR3 sequences, around 25% seen once. The CDR3 is 15 amino acids. V shed 10 bases, J shed 0 bases, and the junction held 9 bases outside the gene matches. These data were likewise used in another study, on T cells of mothers and their children.

Source material: blood. The clonotype was recovered from a boy aged 10-17 years in good health. The V and J genes are TRBV12-3 or TRBV12-4 and TRBJ2-1; TRBD2 agrees at 7 bases. The CDR3 sequence is CATHRGGNSYNEQFF. As DNA, the CDR3 is TGTGCCACCCACCGCGGGGGTAACTCCTACAATGAGCAGTTCTTC.